Below, 7 T cell receptor beta chains from the same sample are listed, as sequenced in a study of blood T cell repertoires in COVID-19. Sequencing used immunoSEQ multiplex PCR; TCRdb keeps in-frame clones, though not all of them. The sample carries 150,000 to 200,000 clones, approximately 90% recorded once. The sequencing sample was made of peripheral blood. These receptors all come from a human donor in a cohort sampled during active COVID-19.

This sequence joins TRBV6-5 and TRBJ2-7, with 10 bases matching TRBD1. Per the germline V gene, CDR1 is MNHEY and CDR2 is SVGAGI. This CDR3 comprises 14 residues. V gave up 6 bases and J gave up 3 bases; unmatched junction bases: 5. The CDR3 loop is CASRVDRGGYEQYF. The CDR3 DNA reads TGTGCCAGCAGAGTGGACAGGGGGGGCTACGAGCAGTACTTC.

The chain links TRBV19 to TRBJ1-6; D remains ambiguous. Germline V CDR1 and CDR2: LNHDA, SQIVND (reference sequence). This CDR3 is built from 15 residues. The V end was cut by 5 bases, the J end by 5 bases, with 13 bases between. CDR3 protein: CASSPYSSNNSPLHF. In nucleotides, the CDR3 is TGTGCCAGTAGTCCCTATAGTAGTAATAATTCACCCCTCCACTTT.

This clone was found a few times. The rearrangement uses TRBV4-2 and TRBJ2-3, with D hard to call. The CDR3 is 13 amino acids. Germline CDR1 is LGHNA and CDR2 is YNFKEQ. Deletions cut 1 base from V and 6 bases from J, with 8 bases between. CDR3 amino acids: CASSQGSRDTQYF. CDR3 DNA sequence: TGTGCCAGCAGCCAAGGTTCCAGGGATACGCAGTATTTT.

This clone was recorded a few times. The J gene is TRBJ2-5, the V gene TRBV6-1, with 10 bases matching TRBD1. CDR3 size: 19 residues. Looked up from germline, CDR1 is MNHNS and CDR2 is SASEGT. Trimming removed 0 bases from V and 0 bases from J; junction bases left unmatched: 10. The CDR3 DNA is TGTGCCAGCAGTGAAGCGGGTGGAGGGACAGGGGTTTACCAAGAGACCCAGTACTTC. Its translation: CASSEAGGGTGVYQETQYF.

The chain uses TRBV11-2 and TRBJ1-4; weak D call: TRBD1 (6 bases). Germline assignment: CDR1 SGHAT and CDR2 FQNNGV. Trimming removed 6 bases at V and 2 bases at J, with 13 bases between. The CDR3 spans 15 residues. The CDR3 reads CASSFLGATNEKLFF. The CDR3 DNA is TGTGCCAGCAGTTTTCTGGGGGCCACTAATGAAAAACTGTTTTTT.

J is TRBJ1-1 and V is TRBV27, with D perhaps matching TRBD1 (5 bases). CDR3 length: 15 amino acids. Trimming shortened V by 2 bases and J by 0 bases, and 10 bases separated the two germline ends. The germline CDR1 and CDR2 sequences are MNHEY and SMNVEV (reference sequence). The CDR3 spells CASSLGGLMNTEAFF. The CDR3 region has the DNA TGTGCCAGCAGTTTAGGGGGACTGATGAACACTGAAGCTTTCTTT.

The CDR3: CASSLLGGIDTIYF. The CDR3 nucleotides are TGTGCCAGCAGCTTATTGGGGGGAATCGACACCATATATTTT. V is TRBV11-2 and J is TRBJ1-3; possible D gene TRBD1, 5 bases. The CDR3 contains 14 residues. Trimming removed 2 bases at V and 8 bases at J, with 13 bases between. CDR1 is SGHAT and CDR2 is FQNNGV in the germline V gene. Based on the CDR3 plus reference TRBV11-2 and TRBJ1-3, the full variable domain is EAGVAQSPRYKIIEKRQSVAFWCNPISGHATLYWYQQILGQGPKLLIQFQNNGVVDDSQLPKDRFSAERLKGVDSTLKIQPAKLEDSAVYLCASSLLGGIDTIYFGEGSWLTVV.